The rows below give T cell receptor beta chains drawn from one sample of a study of T cell repertoires in aging, cancer and after chemotherapy. TCRdb passed the multiplex PCR reads through MiXCR, listing each CDR3 protein once. The table has 2,300 or so distinct CDR3 sequences, approximately 66% seen once. Source material: blood. The receptors originated from a human donor with a solid tumor. The CDR3 runs from the conserved cysteine through the conserved F or W. The order of the fields is D gene, V gene, J gene, CDR3 protein. The D gene is left open where the match is weak.

TRBD2	TRBV20-1	TRBJ2-7	CSARSATSVSYEQYF
TRBD1	TRBV30	TRBJ2-7	CAWSPLGTANTYEQYF
TRBD1	TRBV19	TRBJ1-1	CASNRQGEAFF
TRBD1	TRBV28	TRBJ1-2	CASRTGDRGYTF
-	TRBV6-2/TRBV6-3	TRBJ2-7	CASKAGSSYEQYF
-	TRBV29-1	TRBJ1-4	CSSRTPADEKLFF
TRBD1	TRBV7-2	TRBJ1-2	CASSQMTGKYGYTF
-	TRBV27	TRBJ1-2	CASSPWGRENYGYTF
TRBD1	TRBV29-1	TRBJ2-1	CSVEMRTGLLNEQFF
-	TRBV25-1	TRBJ2-2	CASSQQRNGELFF